Sequencing of this TCR beta chain was carried out in a study of CD8 T cells in Susac syndrome. Germline V gene sequence: CDR1 SQVTM, CDR2 ANQGSEA. The CDR3 loop spans 12 amino acids. Trimming removed 5 bases at V and 3 bases at J, with 11 bases between. Reverse transcription of about 0.45 to 1 ug RNA was carried out with random hexamers. An immunoSEQ multiplex PCR generated amplified TCR beta CDR3 products spanning 54 Vbeta and 13 Jbeta. One entry per CDR3 protein, called by TCRdb with MiXCR from the immunoSEQ multiplex PCR reads. There are 40,000 to 55,000 distinct CDR3 sequences in the sample; about 92% occur only once, and about 0.54% lies in the top ten.

The receptor was isolated from a human donor with multiple sclerosis. The specimen sequenced was CD8+ T cells from PBMCs. The V and J genes are TRBV29-1 and TRBJ2-7; TRBD2 is a possible D gene (5 bases). The CDR3 sequence is CSVSGDSYEQYF. CDR3 nucleotide sequence: TGCAGCGTTTCCGGGGATAGCTACGAGCAGTACTTC.